These 32 T cell receptor beta chains were all obtained from the same sample, sequenced in a study of T cell repertoires in cytomegalovirus infection. The antigens for these receptors are not known. TCRdb re-derived calls from the reads in MiXCR, one entry per CDR3 protein. The table lists 900,000 to 950,000 distinct CDR3 sequences, 30% to 40% of them singletons. Sequences were derived from cultured CD8+ T cells from PBMCs, sampled from culture after CMV antigen stimulation. Receptors originate from a human donor in good health (CMV status not recorded). Some clones in this sample may be carry-over from other donors' samples.

Many counts were recorded for this clonotype. This rearrangement joins TRBV7-6 to TRBJ1-2; TRBD1 might be the D (5 bases). Germline CDR1 SGHVS, CDR2 FNYEAQ. The CDR3 extends over 17 amino acids. Trimming cost V 2 bases and J 7 bases, with 23 bases left between them. The CDR3 sequence: CASSLYREGGLQGGYTF. For the CDR3, the DNA is TGTGCCAGCAGCTTATATCGGGAAGGAGGTCTCCAGGGTGGCTACACCTTC.

In its sample, this clonotype was seen a few times. V usage is TRBV5-4 and J usage is TRBJ2-3, with D perhaps TRBD2 (7 bases). The CDR3 has 20 residues. In germline, CDR1 is SGHNT, CDR2 YYREEE (reference sequence). Trimming pared 0 bases from V and 0 bases from J, leaving 23 bases between. CDR3 in DNA: TGTGCCAGCAGCTTGGCTTCTCTAGGGGGGGGTCCCTATAGCACAGATACGCAGTATTTT. Its translation is CASSLASLGGGPYSTDTQYF. The variable domain in full, completed from reference TRBV5-4 and TRBJ2-3, reads ETGVTQSPTHLIKTRGQQVTLRCSSQSGHNTVSWYQQALGQGPQFIFQYYREEENGRGNFPPRFSGLQFPNYSSELNVNALELDDSALYLCASSLASLGGGPYSTDTQYFGPGTRLTVL.

This clonotype was seen at least ten times. CDR3 sequence: CASSHVDSAVQPQHF. In DNA form, the CDR3 reads TGTGCCAGCAGCCACGTGGACAGTGCGGTTCAGCCCCAGCATTTT. The chain recombines TRBV7-2 with TRBJ1-5; D possibly corresponds to TRBD1 (6 bases). Looked up from germline, CDR1 is SGHTA and CDR2 is FQGNSA. V lost 5 bases and J lost 6, with 17 bases in between. The CDR3 contains 15 residues.

This clonotype came up a few times. The chain combines TRBV11-1 with TRBJ2-3, with D unclear. V lost 6 bases and J lost 5, with 12 bases in between. This CDR3 is built from 13 residues. Germline CDR1 SGHAT, CDR2 FQDESV (reference sequence). The CDR3 sequence is CASRIDPRDTQYF. CDR3 DNA sequence: TGTGCCAGCAGGATTGACCCGAGAGATACGCAGTATTTT.

This clonotype was detected a few times. V gene TRBV7-3 combines with J gene TRBJ2-2, with TRBD1 matching over 10 bases. The J segment lost 6 bases and the V segment lost 1 base, leaving 2 bases of the junction unmatched. Germline V gene data show CDR1 as SGHTA and CDR2 as FQGTGA. This CDR3 has 15 amino acids. Here the CDR3 DNA reads TGTGCCAGCAGCTTAAGGGACAGGGGCCCCGGGGAGCTGTTTTTT. Translated, it gives CASSLRDRGPGELFF.

This sequence joins TRBV6-2 or TRBV6-3 and TRBJ2-3; D remains unclear. The CDR3 is 15 amino acids. Germline loops: CDR1 MNHEY, CDR2 SVGEGT. Trimming took off 0 bases at V and 4 bases at J, with 11 bases between the two ends. This CDR3 reads CASSYSDSVADTQYF. CDR3 in DNA: TGTGCCAGCAGTTACTCAGACTCCGTAGCAGATACGCAGTATTTT.

This clonotype has a handful of counts. The gene calls are TRBV19 and TRBJ2-1; 11 positions match TRBD2. The V gene end was trimmed by 0 bases and the J gene end by 7 bases; junction bases not matched to a gene: 5. From germline, CDR1 is LNHDA and CDR2 SQIVND (reference sequence). The CDR3 sequence is 16 residues long. Here the CDR3 reads CASSIEVAGGPNEQFF. CDR3 in DNA: TGTGCCAGTAGTATAGAGGTAGCGGGGGGGCCGAATGAGCAGTTCTTC. Full variable domain (missing parts from reference TRBV19 and TRBJ2-1): DGGITQSPKYLFRKEGQNVTLSCEQNLNHDAMYWYRQDPGQGLRLIYYSQIVNDFQKGDIAEGYSVSREKKESFPLTVTSAQKNPTAFYLCASSIEVAGGPNEQFFGPGTRLTVL.

The CDR3 here is CASRDVGGGETQYF. In nucleotides, the CDR3 is TGTGCCAGCAGGGATGTAGGGGGGGGAGAGACCCAGTACTTC. The chain joins TRBV7-8 to TRBJ2-5, with D possibly being TRBD2 (7 bases). The CDR3 loop spans 14 amino acids. Germline loops: CDR1 SGHVS, CDR2 FQNEAQ. V dropped 6 bases and J dropped 4 bases, with 15 bases sitting between them.

This clonotype has at least ten counts. The chain carries TRBV7-9 and TRBJ1-2, with 8 positions matching TRBD1. V shed 6 bases and J 2 bases; nucleotides not matched to a gene: 5. CDR3 length equals 14 residues. In germline, CDR1 is SEHNR, CDR2 FQNEAQ (reference sequence). The CDR3 loop reads CASRSTGENYGYTF. The CDR3 bases are TGTGCCAGCAGGTCGACAGGGGAGAACTATGGCTACACCTTC.

This chain uses TRBV7-9 with TRBJ2-1, with 9 bases identical to TRBD1. This CDR3 spans 15 amino acids. With 8 bases clipped from V and 3 bases from J, the junction kept 8 bases outside the gene matches. Germline assignment: CDR1 SEHNR and CDR2 FQNEAQ (reference sequence). CDR3 DNA sequence: TGTGCCAGCGGCGAAAGACAGGGGGTCTACAATGAGCAGTTCTTC. This encodes CASGERQGVYNEQFF.

In regard to this clonotype: The junction shows a germline mismatch at one end, possibly a read error. The V call is TRBV10-3, the J call TRBJ2-3; D gene unclear. Germline CDR1 ENHRY, CDR2 SYGVKD. This CDR3 spans 16 amino acids. DNA of the CDR3: TGTGCCATCAGTAACCCTCGGGCGGTAAGCACAGATACGCAGTGTTTT. It is translated as CAISNPRAVSTDTQCF.

This sequence joins TRBV4-2 and TRBJ2-1, with 7 bases identical to TRBD2. The CDR3 consists of 18 residues. Germline CDR1 LGHNA, CDR2 YNFKEQ. Unmatched junction bases numbered 15, after V lost 3 bases and J lost 4 bases. CDR3 bases: TGTGCCAGCAGCCAGAGAGATGGGGGGGACCCCAATTACAATGAGCAGTTCTTC. It translates to CASSQRDGGDPNYNEQFF.

The chain couples TRBV6-2 or TRBV6-3 to TRBJ2-7, with TRBD1 identical over 7 bases. Germline V gene sequence: CDR1 MNHEY, CDR2 SVGEGT. The ends lost 4 bases at V and 2 bases at J; junction bases unmatched: 5. The CDR3 is 14 amino acids. The CDR3 loop reads CASSLGQLTYEQYV. CDR3 DNA: TGTGCCAGCAGTTTGGGACAGCTCACCTACGAGCAGTACGTC.

V and J are TRBV20-1 and TRBJ1-2; the match to TRBD1 covers 8 bases. The CDR3 consists of 14 residues. Unmatched junction bases numbered 7, after V lost 5 bases and J lost 2 bases. Germline V lookup: CDR1 DFQATT, CDR2 SNEGSKA (reference sequence). In DNA, the CDR3 is TGCAGTGCTTCGTCGGACAGGGCGAACTATGGCTACACCTTC. Translating gives CSASSDRANYGYTF.

This clonotype was counted only a few times. V is TRBV27 and J is TRBJ2-2; no clear D gene. Germline V gene lookup returns CDR1 MNHEY and CDR2 SMNVEV (reference sequence). Trimming removed 3 bases from V and 4 bases from J, with 9 bases in between. The CDR3 has 14 residues. In nucleotides, the CDR3 is TGTGCCAGCAGTTTTCTGGGGTCCACCGGGGAGCTGTTTTTT. This gives the protein CASSFLGSTGELFF.

The rearrangement joins TRBV7-9 to TRBJ2-1; D tentatively reads TRBD1 or TRBD2 (6 bases each). The germline gives CDR1 SEHNR, CDR2 FQNEAQ (reference sequence). This CDR3 contains 14 residues. V lost 8 bases, J lost 0 bases, and 11 bases lay in between. The CDR3 coding sequence is TGTGCCAGCCATGGGGGGCCCTCCTACAATGAGCAGTTCTTC. It translates to CASHGGPSYNEQFF.

The chain links TRBV29-1 to TRBJ1-1, with no clear D. V lost 5 bases to trimming and J lost 1 base, with 5 bases between them. The germline V gene encodes CDR1 SQVTM and CDR2 ANQGSEA. The CDR3 length is 11 residues. The chain's CDR3 is CSVFQNTEAFF. DNA for the CDR3: TGCAGCGTTTTCCAGAACACTGAAGCTTTCTTT.

This clonotype was found many times. This sequence joins TRBV7-3 and TRBJ2-1; 9 nucleotides match TRBD1. Germline-derived CDR1 and CDR2 are SGHTA and FQGTGA. V was clipped by 5 bases and J by 1 base; unmatched bases: 6. This CDR3 is built from 16 residues. CDR3 protein: CASSPRTGASYNEQFF. In DNA, the CDR3 is TGTGCCAGCAGCCCCCGGACAGGGGCTTCCTACAATGAGCAGTTCTTC.

This clonotype was seen ten or more times. The chain links TRBV7-2 to TRBJ2-3; TRBD2 agrees at 13 bases. The CDR3 has 16 residues. V gave up 5 bases and J gave up 1 base; unmatched junction bases: 3. Germline V gene lookup returns CDR1 SGHTA and CDR2 FQGNSA. CDR3 sequence reads: CASSAGLAGGTDTQYF. The DNA of the CDR3 is TGTGCCAGCAGCGCCGGACTAGCGGGGGGCACAGATACGCAGTATTTT.

This clonotype was observed at least ten times. The chain has TRBV20-1 and TRBJ1-1; D is ambiguous. The CDR3 runs 11 residues. Trimming shortened V by 6 bases and J by 6 bases, and 11 bases separated the two germline ends. Germline loops: CDR1 DFQATT, CDR2 SNEGSKA (reference sequence). CDR3 sequence: CSAPGPAEAFF. DNA for the CDR3: TGCAGTGCCCCAGGCCCAGCTGAAGCTTTCTTT.

This clonotype was seen at least ten times. The chain recombines TRBV5-1 with TRBJ2-7; D perhaps matches TRBD2 (6 bases). Germline CDR1 is SGHRS and CDR2 is YFSETQ. The CDR3 contains 14 residues. The V and J ends lost 0 bases and 4 bases respectively, with 11 bases between them. The chain's CDR3 is CASSLEGGTYEQYF. The CDR3 DNA reads TGCGCCAGCAGCTTGGAAGGCGGGACTTACGAGCAGTACTTC.

This chain's CDR3 is CASSSGDGGRGEKLFF. The CDR3 region has the DNA TGTGCCAGCAGCTCCGGGGACGGAGGGAGAGGTGAAAAACTGTTTTTT. V and J are TRBV5-8 and TRBJ1-4; tentative D call: TRBD1 (5 bases). Germline CDR1 is SGHTS and CDR2 is YDEGEE. V shed 3 bases and J shed 7 bases, with 19 bases lying between them. There are 16 residues in the CDR3. Together with reference TRBV5-8 and TRBJ1-4, the CDR3 gives the full variable domain: EAGVTQSPTHLIKTRGQQATLRCSPISGHTSVYWYQQALGLGLQFLLWYDEGEERNRGNFPPRFSGRQFPNYSSELNVNALELEDSALYLCASSSGDGGRGEKLFFGSGTQLSVL.

The chain recombines TRBV6-1 with TRBJ2-7, with D possibly being TRBD1 (6 bases). Trimming shortened V by 5 bases and J by 0 bases, and 11 bases separated the two germline ends. The CDR3 loop spans 14 amino acids. CDR1 MNHNS and CDR2 SASEGT come from the germline V gene. In DNA, the CDR3 is TGTGCCAGCAGTCCCTTACAGGGCTCCTACGAGCAGTACTTC. Protein: CASSPLQGSYEQYF.

This clonotype was observed a few times. The chain has TRBV28 and TRBJ2-5; 10 bases match TRBD2. J was trimmed by 2 bases and V by 2 bases; bases with no gene match: 5. The CDR3 consists of 16 residues. Per the germline V gene, CDR1 is MDHEN and CDR2 is SYDVKM. The CDR3 loop reads CASSLRSGGQQETQYF. The CDR3 DNA reads as TGTGCCAGCAGTTTACGTAGCGGGGGGCAACAAGAGACCCAGTACTTC. Based on the CDR3 plus reference TRBV28 and TRBJ2-5, the full variable domain is DVKVTQSSRYLVKRTGEKVFLECVQDMDHENMFWYRQDPGLGLRLIYFSYDVKMKEKGDIPEGYSVSREKKERFSLILESASTNQTSMYLCASSLRSGGQQETQYFGPGTRLLVL.

Of note for this clonotype: An end of the junction differs from the germline gene, which may be a read error. The gene calls are TRBV6-5 and TRBJ1-1; tentatively, D is TRBD1 (5 bases). Germline CDR1 is MNHEY and CDR2 is SVGAGI. CDR3 length: 13 residues. The CDR3 coding sequence is TGTGCCAGCAGTGACCCAGGGAACAATGAAGCTTTCTTT. The encoded protein is CASSDPGNNEAFF.

This clonotype has only a few counts. The chain carries TRBV27 and TRBJ1-5; 7 bases fit TRBD1. From germline, CDR1 is MNHEY and CDR2 SMNVEV (reference sequence). After removal of 6 bases from V and 3 bases from J, the junction contained 8 bases not matched to a gene. The CDR3 has 15 amino acids. CDR3 region: CASRALDRLNQPQHF. CDR3 in DNA: TGTGCCAGCAGGGCGCTGGACAGGCTCAATCAGCCCCAGCATTTT.

Only a few counts were recorded for this clonotype. The chain carries TRBV6-2 or TRBV6-3 and TRBJ2-1; perhaps TRBD2 as D (6 bases). Trimming took 7 bases from V and 12 from J, leaving 22 bases between them. Per germline, CDR1 MNHEY and CDR2 SVGEGT. The CDR3 covers 14 residues. The CDR3 DNA sequence: TGTGCCAGCACCCAATTCGCGGGGCTTTTAGGGCAGTTCTTC. This translates into CASTQFAGLLGQFF.

The chain has TRBV4-1 and TRBJ2-3; tentative D call: TRBD2 (7 bases). Trimming took 1 base from V and 4 from J, leaving 15 bases between them. The CDR3 is made up of 16 amino acids. Germline V gene sequence: CDR1 MGHRA, CDR2 YSYEKL. The CDR3 nucleotides are TGCGCCAGCAGCCAAGCAGGGGAGGGTGACTCAGATACGCAGTATTTT. As protein: CASSQAGEGDSDTQYF.

The chain couples TRBV25-1 to TRBJ1-1, with D possibly matching TRBD1 (6 bases). Trimming stripped 8 bases from V and 0 bases from J, with 22 bases between. Germline V lookup: CDR1 MGHDK, CDR2 SYGVNS. The CDR3 contains 17 residues. CDR3 in DNA: TGTGCCAGCCAGTCGGTAGGGGGGATGGAACTGAACACTGAAGCTTTCTTT. It translates to CASQSVGGMELNTEAFF.

The rearrangement links TRBV7-6 to TRBJ2-5; either TRBD1 or TRBD2 may fit D (6 bases each). The CDR3 consists of 16 residues. The V and J ends lost 6 bases and 1 base respectively, with 18 bases between them. The germline gives CDR1 SGHVS, CDR2 FNYEAQ. The CDR3 is CASRGAGGDPQETQYF. DNA for the CDR3: TGTGCCAGCAGGGGGGCTGGAGGGGACCCCCAAGAGACCCAGTACTTC.

This clonotype was detected only a few times. This chain uses TRBV6-1 with TRBJ1-1; TRBD1 might be the D (6 bases). Germline CDR1 and CDR2: MNHNS and SASEGT. Deletions cut 2 bases from V and 0 bases from J, with 16 bases between. This CDR3 is 17 amino acids long. As DNA, the CDR3 is TGTGCCAGCAGTGAAAGGGCAGGGGAGTCGGTGAACACTGAAGCTTTCTTT. Translating it yields CASSERAGESVNTEAFF.

This sequence joins TRBV24-1 and TRBJ2-2, with 7 bases identical to TRBD1. The junction had 6 bases not matched to a gene; V was cut back by 10 bases and J by 5 bases. CDR3 length equals 13 residues. From germline, CDR1 is KGHDR and CDR2 SFDVKD. CDR3 sequence: CATQGWRTGELFF. In DNA, the CDR3 is TGTGCCACACAGGGGTGGCGGACCGGGGAGCTGTTTTTT.